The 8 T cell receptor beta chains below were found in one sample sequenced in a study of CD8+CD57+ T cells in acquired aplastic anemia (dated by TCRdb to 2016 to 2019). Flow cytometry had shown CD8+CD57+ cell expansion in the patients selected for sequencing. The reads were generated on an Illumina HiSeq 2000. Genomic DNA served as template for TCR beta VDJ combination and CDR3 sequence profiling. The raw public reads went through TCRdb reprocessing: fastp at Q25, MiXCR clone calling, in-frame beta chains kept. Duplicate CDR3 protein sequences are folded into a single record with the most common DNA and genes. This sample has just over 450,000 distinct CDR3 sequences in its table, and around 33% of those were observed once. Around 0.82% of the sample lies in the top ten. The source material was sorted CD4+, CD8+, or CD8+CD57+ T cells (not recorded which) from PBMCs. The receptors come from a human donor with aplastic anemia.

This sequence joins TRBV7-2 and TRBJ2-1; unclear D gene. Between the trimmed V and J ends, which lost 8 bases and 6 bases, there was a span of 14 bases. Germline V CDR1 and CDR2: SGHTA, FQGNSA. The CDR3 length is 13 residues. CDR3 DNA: TGTGCCAGCTCCCCTTTGTTTAGCAATGAGCAGTTCTTC. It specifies CASSPLFSNEQFF.

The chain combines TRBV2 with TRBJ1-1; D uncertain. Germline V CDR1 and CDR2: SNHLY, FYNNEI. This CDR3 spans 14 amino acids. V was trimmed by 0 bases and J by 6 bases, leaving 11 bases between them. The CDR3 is CASSEALLGAEAFF. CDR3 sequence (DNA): TGTGCCAGCAGTGAAGCGCTTCTCGGTGCTGAAGCTTTCTTT.

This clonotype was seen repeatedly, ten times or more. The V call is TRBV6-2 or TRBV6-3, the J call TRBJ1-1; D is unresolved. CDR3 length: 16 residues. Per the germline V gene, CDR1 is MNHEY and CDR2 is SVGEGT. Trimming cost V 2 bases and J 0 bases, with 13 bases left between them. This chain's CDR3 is CASSYGWTSMNTEAFF. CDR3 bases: TGTGCCAGCAGTTACGGGTGGACTTCCATGAACACTGAAGCTTTCTTT.

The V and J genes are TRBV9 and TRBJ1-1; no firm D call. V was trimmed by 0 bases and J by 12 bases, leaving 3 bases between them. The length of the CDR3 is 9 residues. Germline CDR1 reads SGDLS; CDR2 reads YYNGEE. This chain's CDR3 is CASSVESFF. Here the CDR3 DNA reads TGTGCCAGCAGCGTAGAGTCTTTCTTT.

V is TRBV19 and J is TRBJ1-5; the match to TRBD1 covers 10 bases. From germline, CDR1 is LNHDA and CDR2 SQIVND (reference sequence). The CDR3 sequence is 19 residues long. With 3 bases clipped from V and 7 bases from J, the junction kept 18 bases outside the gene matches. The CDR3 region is CASSIGVGTGVKLGQPQHF. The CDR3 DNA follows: TGTGCCAGTAGTATTGGAGTTGGGACAGGGGTAAAACTTGGCCAGCCCCAGCATTTT.

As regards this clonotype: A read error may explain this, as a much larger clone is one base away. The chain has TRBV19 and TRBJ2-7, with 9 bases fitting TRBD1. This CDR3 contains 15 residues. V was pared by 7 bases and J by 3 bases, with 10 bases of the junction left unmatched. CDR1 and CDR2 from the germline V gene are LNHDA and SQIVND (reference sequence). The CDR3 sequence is CASTPGQGGYYEQYF. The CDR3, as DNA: TGTGCCAGTACTCCGGGACAGGGAGGTTACTACGAGCAGTACTTC.

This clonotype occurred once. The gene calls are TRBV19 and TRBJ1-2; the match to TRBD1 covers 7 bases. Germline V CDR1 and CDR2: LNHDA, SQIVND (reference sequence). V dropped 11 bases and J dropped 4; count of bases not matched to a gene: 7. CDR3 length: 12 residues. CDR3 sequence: CARRDSAYGYTF. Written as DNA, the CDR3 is TGTGCCCGCCGGGACAGTGCCTATGGCTACACCTTC.

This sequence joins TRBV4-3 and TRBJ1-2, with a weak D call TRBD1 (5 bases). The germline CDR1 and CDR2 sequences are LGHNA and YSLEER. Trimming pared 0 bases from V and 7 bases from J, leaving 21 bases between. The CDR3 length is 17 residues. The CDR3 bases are TGCGCCAGCAGCCAAGAAGGGAGGGCGGCAGGGAATCTTGGCTACACCTTC. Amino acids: CASSQEGRAAGNLGYTF.